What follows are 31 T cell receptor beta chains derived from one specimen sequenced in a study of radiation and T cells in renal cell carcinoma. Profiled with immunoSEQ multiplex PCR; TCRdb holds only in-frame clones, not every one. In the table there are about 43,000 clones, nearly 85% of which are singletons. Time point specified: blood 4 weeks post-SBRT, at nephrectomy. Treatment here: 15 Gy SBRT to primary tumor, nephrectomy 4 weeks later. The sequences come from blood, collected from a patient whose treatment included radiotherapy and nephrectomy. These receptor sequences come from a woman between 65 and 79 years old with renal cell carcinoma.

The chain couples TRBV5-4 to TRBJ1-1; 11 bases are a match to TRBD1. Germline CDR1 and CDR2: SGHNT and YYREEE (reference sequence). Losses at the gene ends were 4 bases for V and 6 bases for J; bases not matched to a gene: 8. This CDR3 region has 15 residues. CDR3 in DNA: TGTGCCAGCAGCCCGGGACAGGGGGGCTGGGCTGAAGCTTTCTTT. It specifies CASSPGQGGWAEAFF. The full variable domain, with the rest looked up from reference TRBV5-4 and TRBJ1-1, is ETGVTQSPTHLIKTRGQQVTLRCSSQSGHNTVSWYQQALGQGPQFIFQYYREEENGRGNFPPRFSGLQFPNYSSELNVNALELDDSALYLCASSPGQGGWAEAFFGQGTRLTVV.

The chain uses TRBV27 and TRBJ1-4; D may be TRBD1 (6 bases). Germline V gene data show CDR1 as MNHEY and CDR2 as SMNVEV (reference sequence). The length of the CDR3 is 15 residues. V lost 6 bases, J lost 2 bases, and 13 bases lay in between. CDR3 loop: CASSSSGATNEKLFF. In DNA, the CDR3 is TGTGCCAGCAGCTCCTCGGGGGCGACTAATGAAAAACTGTTTTTT.

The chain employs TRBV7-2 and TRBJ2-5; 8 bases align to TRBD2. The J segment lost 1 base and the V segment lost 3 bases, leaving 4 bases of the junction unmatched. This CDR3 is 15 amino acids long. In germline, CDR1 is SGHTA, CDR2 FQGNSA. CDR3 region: CASSLGLGAQETQYF. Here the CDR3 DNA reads TGTGCCAGCAGCTTGGGACTAGGGGCCCAAGAGACCCAGTACTTC.

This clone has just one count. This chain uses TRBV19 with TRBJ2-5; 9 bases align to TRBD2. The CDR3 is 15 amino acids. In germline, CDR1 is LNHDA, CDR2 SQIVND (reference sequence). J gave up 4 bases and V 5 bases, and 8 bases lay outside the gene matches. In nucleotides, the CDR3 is TGTGCCAGTAGTCCGGGGACTAGCAGGAGAGAGACCCAGTACTTC. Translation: CASSPGTSRRETQYF.

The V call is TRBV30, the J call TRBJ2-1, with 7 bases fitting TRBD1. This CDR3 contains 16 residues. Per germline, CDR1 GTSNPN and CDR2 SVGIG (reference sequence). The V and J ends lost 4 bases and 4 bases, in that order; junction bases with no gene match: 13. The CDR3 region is CAWTRTPGQKYNEQFF. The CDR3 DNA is TGTGCCTGGACCCGTACCCCGGGACAGAAGTACAATGAGCAGTTCTTC.

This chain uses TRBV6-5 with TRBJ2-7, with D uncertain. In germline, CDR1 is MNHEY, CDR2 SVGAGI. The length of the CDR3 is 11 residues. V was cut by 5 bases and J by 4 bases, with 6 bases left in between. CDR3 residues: CASSHQYEQYF. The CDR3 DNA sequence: TGTGCCAGCAGTCACCAATACGAGCAGTACTTC.

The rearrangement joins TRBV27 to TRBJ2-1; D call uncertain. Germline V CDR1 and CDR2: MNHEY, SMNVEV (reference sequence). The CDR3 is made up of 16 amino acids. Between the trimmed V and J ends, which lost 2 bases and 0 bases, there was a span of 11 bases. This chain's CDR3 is CASSLDAQSSYNEQFF. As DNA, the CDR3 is TGTGCCAGCAGTTTAGATGCGCAGAGCTCCTACAATGAGCAGTTCTTC.

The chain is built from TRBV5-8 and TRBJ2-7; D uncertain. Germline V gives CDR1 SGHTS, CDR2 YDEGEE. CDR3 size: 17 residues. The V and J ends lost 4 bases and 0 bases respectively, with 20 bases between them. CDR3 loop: CASSATSLLLYSYEQYF. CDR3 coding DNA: TGTGCCAGCAGCGCAACCTCCCTACTTCTCTACTCCTACGAGCAGTACTTC.

The CDR3 loop is CASSLVAGGRADTQYF. DNA for the CDR3: TGCGCCAGCAGCTTGGTAGCGGGGGGCCGGGCAGATACGCAGTATTTT. V is TRBV5-1 and J is TRBJ2-3; 10 bases agree with TRBD2. Looked up from germline, CDR1 is SGHRS and CDR2 is YFSETQ. J gave up 4 bases and V 0 bases, and 5 bases lay outside the gene matches. The CDR3 is 16 amino acids.

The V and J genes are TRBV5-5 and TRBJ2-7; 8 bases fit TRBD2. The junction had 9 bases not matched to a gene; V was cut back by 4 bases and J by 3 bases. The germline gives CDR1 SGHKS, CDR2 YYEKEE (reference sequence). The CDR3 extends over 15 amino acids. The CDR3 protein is CASSLSGSLFYEQYF. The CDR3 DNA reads TGTGCCAGCAGCCTGAGCGGGAGTTTGTTCTACGAGCAGTACTTC.

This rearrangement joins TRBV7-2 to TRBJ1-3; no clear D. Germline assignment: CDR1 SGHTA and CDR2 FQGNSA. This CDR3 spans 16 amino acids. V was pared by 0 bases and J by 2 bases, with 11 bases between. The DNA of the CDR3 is TGTGCCAGCAGCTTAGCTGGGGTACGGACTGGAAACACCATATATTTT. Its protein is CASSLAGVRTGNTIYF.

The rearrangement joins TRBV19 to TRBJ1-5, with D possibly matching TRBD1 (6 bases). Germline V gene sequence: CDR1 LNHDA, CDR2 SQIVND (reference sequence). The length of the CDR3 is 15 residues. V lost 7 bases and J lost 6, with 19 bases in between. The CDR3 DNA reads TGTGCCAGTACTTCAACGTGGGGGCAGGTTCAGCCCCAGCATTTT. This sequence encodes CASTSTWGQVQPQHF. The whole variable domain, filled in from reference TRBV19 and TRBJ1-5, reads DGGITQSPKYLFRKEGQNVTLSCEQNLNHDAMYWYRQDPGQGLRLIYYSQIVNDFQKGDIAEGYSVSREKKESFPLTVTSAQKNPTAFYLCASTSTWGQVQPQHFGDGTRLSIL.

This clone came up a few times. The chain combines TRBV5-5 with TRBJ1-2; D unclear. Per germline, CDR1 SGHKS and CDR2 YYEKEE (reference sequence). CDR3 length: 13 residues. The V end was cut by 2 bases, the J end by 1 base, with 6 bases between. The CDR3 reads CASSLVDNYGYTF. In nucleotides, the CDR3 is TGTGCCAGCAGCTTAGTTGATAACTATGGCTACACCTTC.

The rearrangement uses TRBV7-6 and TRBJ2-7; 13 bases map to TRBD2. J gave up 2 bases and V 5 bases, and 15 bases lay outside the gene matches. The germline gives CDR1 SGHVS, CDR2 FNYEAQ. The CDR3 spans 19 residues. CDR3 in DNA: TGTGCCAGCAGCCCCCAGGGCGCCCGGACTAGCGGGGGCACCTACGAGCAGTACTTC. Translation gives CASSPQGARTSGGTYEQYF.

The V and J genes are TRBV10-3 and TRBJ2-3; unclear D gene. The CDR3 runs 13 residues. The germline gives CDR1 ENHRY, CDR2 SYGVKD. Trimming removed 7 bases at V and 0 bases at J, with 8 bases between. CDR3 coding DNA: TGTGCCATCAATGCGAATAGCACAGATACGCAGTATTTT. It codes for CAINANSTDTQYF.

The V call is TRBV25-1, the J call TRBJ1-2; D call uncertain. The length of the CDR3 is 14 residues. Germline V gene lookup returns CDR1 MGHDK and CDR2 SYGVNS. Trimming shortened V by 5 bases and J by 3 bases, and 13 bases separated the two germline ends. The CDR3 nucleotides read TGTGCCAGCAGTCCCGACTGGGGTGACTATGGCTACACCTTC. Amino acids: CASSPDWGDYGYTF.

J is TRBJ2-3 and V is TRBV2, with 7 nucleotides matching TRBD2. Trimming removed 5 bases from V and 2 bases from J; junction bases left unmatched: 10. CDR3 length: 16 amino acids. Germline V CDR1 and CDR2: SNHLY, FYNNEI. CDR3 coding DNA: TGTGCCAGCAGTCCGCTCGGAGCGGGACCCACAGATACGCAGTATTTT. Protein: CASSPLGAGPTDTQYF.

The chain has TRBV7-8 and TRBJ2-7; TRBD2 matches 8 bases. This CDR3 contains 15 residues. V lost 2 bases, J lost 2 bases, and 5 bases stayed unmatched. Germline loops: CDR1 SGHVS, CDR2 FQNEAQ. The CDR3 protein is CASSLRREETYEQYF. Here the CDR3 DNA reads TGTGCCAGCAGCTTACGGCGGGAGGAAACCTACGAGCAGTACTTC.

The CDR3 spells CSAEDRATYEQYF. CDR3 coding DNA: TGCAGCGCCGAGGACAGGGCAACCTACGAGCAGTACTTC. The chain links TRBV29-1 to TRBJ2-7; the match to TRBD1 covers 8 bases. This CDR3 region has 13 residues. Germline V gene lookup returns CDR1 SQVTM and CDR2 ANQGSEA. J lost 2 bases, V lost 7 bases, and 7 bases had no gene match.

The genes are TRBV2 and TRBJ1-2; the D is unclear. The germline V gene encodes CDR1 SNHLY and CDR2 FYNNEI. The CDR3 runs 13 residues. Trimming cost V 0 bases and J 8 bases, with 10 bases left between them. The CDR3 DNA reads TGTGCCAGCAGTGAAGCGACCGGACTGGGCTACACCTTC. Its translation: CASSEATGLGYTF.

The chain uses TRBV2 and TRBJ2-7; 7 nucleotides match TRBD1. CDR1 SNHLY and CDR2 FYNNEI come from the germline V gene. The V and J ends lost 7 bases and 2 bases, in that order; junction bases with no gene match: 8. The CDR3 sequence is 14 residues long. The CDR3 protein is CASNPGTATYEQYF. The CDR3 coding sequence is TGTGCCAGCAACCCCGGGACAGCTACCTACGAGCAGTACTTC. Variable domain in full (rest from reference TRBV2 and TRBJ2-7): EPEVTQTPSHQVTQMGQEVILRCVPISNHLYFYWYRQILGQKVEFLVSFYNNEISEKSEIFDDQFSVERPDGSNFTLKIRSTKLEDSAMYFCASNPGTATYEQYFGPGTRLTVT.

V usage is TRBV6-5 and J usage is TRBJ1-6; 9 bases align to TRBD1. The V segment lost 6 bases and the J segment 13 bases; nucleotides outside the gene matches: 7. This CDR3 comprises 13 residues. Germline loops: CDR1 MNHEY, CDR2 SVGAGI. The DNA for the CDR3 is TGTGCCAGCAGAGGGACAGGGAACCTTCCCCTCCACTTT. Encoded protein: CASRGTGNLPLHF.

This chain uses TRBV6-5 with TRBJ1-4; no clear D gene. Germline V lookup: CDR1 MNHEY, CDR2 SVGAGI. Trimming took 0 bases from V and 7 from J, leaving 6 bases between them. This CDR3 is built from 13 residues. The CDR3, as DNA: TGTGCCAGCAGTTACTCTTTAGCTGAAAAACTGTTTTTT. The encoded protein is CASSYSLAEKLFF.

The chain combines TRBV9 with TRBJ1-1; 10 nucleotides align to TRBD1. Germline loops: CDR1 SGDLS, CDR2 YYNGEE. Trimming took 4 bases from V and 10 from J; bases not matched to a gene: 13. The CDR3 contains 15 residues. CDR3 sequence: CASSSPGTGALGAFF. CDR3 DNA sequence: TGTGCCAGCAGCTCCCCCGGGACAGGGGCCCTGGGAGCTTTCTTT.

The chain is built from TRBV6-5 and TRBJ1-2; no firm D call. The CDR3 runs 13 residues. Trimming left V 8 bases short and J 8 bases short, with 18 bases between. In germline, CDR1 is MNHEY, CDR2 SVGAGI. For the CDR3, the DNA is TGTGCCAGCCAAGGGATCACTCATTGGGGCTACACCTTC. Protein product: CASQGITHWGYTF.

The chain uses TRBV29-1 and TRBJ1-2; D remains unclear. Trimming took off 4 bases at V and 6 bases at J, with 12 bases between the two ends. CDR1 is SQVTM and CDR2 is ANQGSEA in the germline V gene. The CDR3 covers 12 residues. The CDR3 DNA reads TGCAGCGTTGGGCCGGGTTTGAATGGCTACACCTTC. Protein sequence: CSVGPGLNGYTF.

The CDR3: CASSVGGNNEQFF. The CDR3 nucleotides read TGTGCCAGCAGCGTAGGGGGAAACAATGAGCAGTTCTTC. The chain employs TRBV9 and TRBJ2-1; D unclear. The CDR3 length is 13 residues. Germline V gives CDR1 SGDLS, CDR2 YYNGEE. The V gene lost 0 bases and the J gene lost 5 bases, with 6 bases spanning the gap.

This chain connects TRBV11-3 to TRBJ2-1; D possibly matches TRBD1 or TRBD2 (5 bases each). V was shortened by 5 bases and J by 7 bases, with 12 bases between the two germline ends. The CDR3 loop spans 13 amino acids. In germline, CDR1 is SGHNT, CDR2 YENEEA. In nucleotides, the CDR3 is TGTGCCAGCAGCACGGGGCAGTGGAATGAGCAGTTCTTC. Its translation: CASSTGQWNEQFF.

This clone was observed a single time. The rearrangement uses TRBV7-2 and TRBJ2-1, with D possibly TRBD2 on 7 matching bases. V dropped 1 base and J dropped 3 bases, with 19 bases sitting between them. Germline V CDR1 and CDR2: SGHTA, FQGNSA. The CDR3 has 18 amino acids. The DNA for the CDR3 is TGTGCCAGCAGCTTAGGCCCCCCTAGCGGAGGGGGCTACAATGAGCAGTTCTTC. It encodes CASSLGPPSGGGYNEQFF. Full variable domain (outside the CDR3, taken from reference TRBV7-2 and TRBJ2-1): GAGVSQSPSNKVTEKGKDVELRCDPISGHTALYWYRQSLGQGLEFLIYFQGNSAPDKSGLPSDRFSAERTGGSVSTLTIQRTQQEDSAVYLCASSLGPPSGGGYNEQFFGPGTRLTVL.

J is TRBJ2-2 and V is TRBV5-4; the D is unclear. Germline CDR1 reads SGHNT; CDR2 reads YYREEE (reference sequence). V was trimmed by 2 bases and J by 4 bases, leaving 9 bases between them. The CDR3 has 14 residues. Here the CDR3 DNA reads TGTGCCAGCAGCTTTGGTGGCCCCACCGGGGAGCTGTTTTTT. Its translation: CASSFGGPTGELFF.

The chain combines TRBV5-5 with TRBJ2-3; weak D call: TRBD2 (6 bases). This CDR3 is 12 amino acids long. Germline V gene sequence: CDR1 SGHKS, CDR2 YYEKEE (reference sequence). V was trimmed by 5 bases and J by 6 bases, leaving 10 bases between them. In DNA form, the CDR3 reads TGTGCCAGCAGTCCGGAGGGGGATACGCAGTATTTT. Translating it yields CASSPEGDTQYF.